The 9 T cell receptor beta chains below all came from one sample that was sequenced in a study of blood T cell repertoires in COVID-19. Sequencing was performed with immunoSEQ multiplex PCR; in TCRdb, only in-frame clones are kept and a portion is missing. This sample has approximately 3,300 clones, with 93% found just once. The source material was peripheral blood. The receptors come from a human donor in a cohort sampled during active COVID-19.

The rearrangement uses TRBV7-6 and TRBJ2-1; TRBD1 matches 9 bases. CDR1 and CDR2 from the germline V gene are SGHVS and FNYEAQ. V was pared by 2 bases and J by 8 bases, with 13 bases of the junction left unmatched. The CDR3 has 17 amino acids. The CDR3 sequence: CASSLNGQGWVVDEQFF. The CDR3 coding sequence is TGTGCCAGCAGCTTAAACGGACAGGGGTGGGTCGTCGATGAGCAGTTCTTC.

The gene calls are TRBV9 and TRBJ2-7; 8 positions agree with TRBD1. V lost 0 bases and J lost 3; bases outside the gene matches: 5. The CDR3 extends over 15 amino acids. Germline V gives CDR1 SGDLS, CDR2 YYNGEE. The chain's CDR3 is CASSVAAGGGYEQYF. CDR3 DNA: TGTGCCAGCAGCGTAGCAGCAGGGGGCGGCTACGAGCAGTACTTC.

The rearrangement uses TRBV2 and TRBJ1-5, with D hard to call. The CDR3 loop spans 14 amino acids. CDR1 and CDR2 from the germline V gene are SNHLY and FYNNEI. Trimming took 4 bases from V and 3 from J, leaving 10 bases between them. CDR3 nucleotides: TGTGCCAGCAGTGTAACCCCGGTCAATCAGCCCCAGCATTTT. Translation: CASSVTPVNQPQHF.

This chain's CDR3 is CASSSTSGRHEQFF. The CDR3 DNA reads as TGTGCCAGCAGTTCGACTAGCGGGAGGCATGAGCAGTTCTTC. The rearrangement links TRBV6-2 or TRBV6-3 to TRBJ2-1; 13 positions match TRBD2. Trimming cost V 4 bases and J 8 bases; bases outside gene matches: 2. Germline CDR1 and CDR2: MNHEY and SVGEGT. There are 14 residues in the CDR3.

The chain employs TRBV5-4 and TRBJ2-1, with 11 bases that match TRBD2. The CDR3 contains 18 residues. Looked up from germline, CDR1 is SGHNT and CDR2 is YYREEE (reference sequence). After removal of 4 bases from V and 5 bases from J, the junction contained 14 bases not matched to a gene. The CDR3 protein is CASSDRKDTSGRNNEQFF. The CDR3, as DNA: TGTGCCAGCAGCGATAGAAAAGATACTAGCGGGAGAAACAATGAGCAGTTCTTC.

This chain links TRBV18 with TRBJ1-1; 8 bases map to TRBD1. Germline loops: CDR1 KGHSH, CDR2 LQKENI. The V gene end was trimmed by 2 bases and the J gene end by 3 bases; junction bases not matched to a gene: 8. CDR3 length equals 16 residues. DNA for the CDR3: TGTGCCAGCTCACCAACTGGACAGGGCGGCGACACTGAAGCTTTCTTT. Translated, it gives CASSPTGQGGDTEAFF. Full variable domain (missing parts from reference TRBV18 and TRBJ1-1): NAGVMQNPRHLVRRRGQEARLRCSPMKGHSHVYWYRQLPEEGLKFMVYLQKENIIDESGMPKERFSAEFPKEGPSILRIQQVVRGDSAAYFCASSPTGQGGDTEAFFGQGTRLTVV.

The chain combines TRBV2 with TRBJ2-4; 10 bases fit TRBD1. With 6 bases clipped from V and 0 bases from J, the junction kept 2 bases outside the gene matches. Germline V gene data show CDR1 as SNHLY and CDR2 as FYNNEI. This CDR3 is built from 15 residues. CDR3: CASRTGGAAKNIQYF. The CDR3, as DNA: TGTGCCAGCAGGACAGGGGGCGCAGCCAAAAACATTCAGTACTTC.

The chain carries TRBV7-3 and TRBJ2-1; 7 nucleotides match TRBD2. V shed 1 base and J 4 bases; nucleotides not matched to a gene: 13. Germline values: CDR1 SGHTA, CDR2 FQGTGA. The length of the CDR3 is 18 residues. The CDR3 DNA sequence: TGTGCCAGCAGCTTAAGGGGTGGTAGCGGGTCCCTTTACAATGAGCAGTTCTTC. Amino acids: CASSLRGGSGSLYNEQFF.

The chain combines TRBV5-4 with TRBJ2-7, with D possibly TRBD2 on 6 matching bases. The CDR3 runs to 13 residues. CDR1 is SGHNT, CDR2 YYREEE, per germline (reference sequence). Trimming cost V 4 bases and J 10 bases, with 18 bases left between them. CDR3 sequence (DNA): TGTGCCAGCAGCCGGTCGGCTAGCGAGAGTCAGTACTTC. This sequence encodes CASSRSASESQYF. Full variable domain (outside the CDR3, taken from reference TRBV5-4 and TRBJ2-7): ETGVTQSPTHLIKTRGQQVTLRCSSQSGHNTVSWYQQALGQGPQFIFQYYREEENGRGNFPPRFSGLQFPNYSSELNVNALELDDSALYLCASSRSASESQYFGPGTRLTVT.